Each of the 11 T cell receptor beta chains below was sequenced from the same sample in a study of blood T cell repertoires in COVID-19. This table comes from immunoSEQ multiplex PCR, and its TCRdb copy is limited to in-frame clones, with some not included. The sample shows around 260,000 clones, about nine tenths of them seen only once. Sequences were obtained from peripheral blood. These receptor sequences come from a middle-aged man who had recovered from COVID-19.

V is TRBV5-6 and J is TRBJ2-2, with D hard to call. CDR1 and CDR2 from the germline V gene are SGHDT and YYEEEE. CDR3 size: 12 residues. V was trimmed by 2 bases and J by 6 bases, leaving 5 bases between them. The CDR3 here is CASSFPPGELFF. The CDR3 nucleotides read TGTGCCAGCAGCTTCCCTCCCGGGGAGCTGTTTTTT. Filled out from reference TRBV5-6 and TRBJ2-2, the complete variable domain reads DAGVTQSPTHLIKTRGQQVTLRCSPKSGHDTVSWYQQALGQGPQFIFQYYEEEERQRGNFPDRFSGHQFPNYSSELNVNALLLGDSALYLCASSFPPGELFFGEGSRLTVL.

As DNA, the CDR3 is TGCAGCGTTGAAGGAGTAGCCGATCGAGAGACCCAGTACTTC. It translates to CSVEGVADRETQYF. The chain recombines TRBV29-1 with TRBJ2-5; no firm D call. The CDR3 extends over 14 amino acids. CDR1 and CDR2 (germline): SQVTM, ANQGSEA. V was clipped by 1 base and J by 4 bases, with 13 bases between them.

This clone appeared a single time. This chain joins TRBV7-9 and TRBJ2-1; 7 bases agree with TRBD2. The CDR3 extends over 15 amino acids. In germline, CDR1 is SEHNR, CDR2 FQNEAQ (reference sequence). V lost 1 base to trimming and J lost 3 bases; unmatched junction nucleotides: 3. DNA of the CDR3: TGTGCCAGCAGCTTAGTACCTAGCGGCTACAATGAGCAGTTCTTC. Residues: CASSLVPSGYNEQFF.

This clone was detected only once. J is TRBJ1-1 and V is TRBV25-1; 9 bases align to TRBD1. Trimming cost V 6 bases and J 4 bases; bases outside gene matches: 3. This CDR3 contains 13 residues. From germline, CDR1 is MGHDK and CDR2 SYGVNS. In DNA, the CDR3 is TGTGCCAGCAGAGGACAGGGGAGCACTGAAGCTTTCTTT. Residues: CASRGQGSTEAFF.

This chain joins TRBV11-2 and TRBJ2-2, with 9 bases aligning to TRBD1. Trimming took 6 bases from V and 5 from J; bases not matched to a gene: 7. Per germline, CDR1 SGHAT and CDR2 FQNNGV. The CDR3 runs 15 residues. The CDR3 loop reads CASREGQGRTGELFF. In DNA, the CDR3 is TGTGCCAGCAGGGAGGGACAGGGAAGGACCGGGGAGCTGTTTTTT.

V usage is TRBV5-5 and J usage is TRBJ1-1; TRBD1 agrees at 12 bases. Per the germline V gene, CDR1 is SGHKS and CDR2 is YYEKEE (reference sequence). The CDR3 is 18 amino acids. Trimming took 5 bases from V and 0 from J; bases not matched to a gene: 11. This chain's CDR3 is CASSWGVGQGALNTEAFF. CDR3 in DNA: TGTGCCAGCAGTTGGGGCGTGGGACAGGGGGCCCTGAACACTGAAGCTTTCTTT.

The chain carries TRBV19 and TRBJ1-4; 7 nucleotides agree with TRBD1. Germline trimming cut 8 bases from V and 0 bases from J; bases unmatched to any gene: 6. CDR1 is LNHDA and CDR2 is SQIVND in the germline V gene (reference sequence). This CDR3 region has 15 residues. CDR3 nucleotides: TGTGCCAGTCACAGGGGCTATGCAACTAATGAAAAACTGTTTTTT. This codes for CASHRGYATNEKLFF.

The rearrangement joins TRBV13 to TRBJ2-1; perhaps TRBD2 as D (6 bases). Germline-derived CDR1 and CDR2 are PRHDT and FYEKMQ (reference sequence). There are 14 residues in the CDR3. The V gene lost 6 bases and the J gene lost 8 bases, with 17 bases spanning the gap. The CDR3 DNA follows: TGTGCCAGCAGGAACCGTGGGGGGTACGATGAGCAGTTCTTC. It codes for CASRNRGGYDEQFF.

J is TRBJ2-1 and V is TRBV15; D gene unclear. Germline lookup yields CDR1 LNHNV and CDR2 YYDKDF (reference sequence). Deletions cut 2 bases from V and 12 bases from J, with 8 bases between. CDR3 length equals 11 residues. The CDR3 bases are TGTGCCACCAGCAGACCGGGTACGCAGTTCTTC. It translates to CATSRPGTQFF.

This clone was seen a single time. The V and J genes are TRBV7-9 and TRBJ1-1; D is unresolved. The CDR3 loop spans 14 amino acids. Deletions cut 3 bases from V and 1 base from J, with 9 bases between. CDR1 SEHNR and CDR2 FQNEAQ come from the germline V gene (reference sequence). DNA of the CDR3: TGTGCCAGCAGCTTTTATACAGAGAACACTGAAGCTTTCTTT. The encoded protein is CASSFYTENTEAFF.

This sequence joins TRBV9 and TRBJ2-3; TRBD2 aligns across 11 bases. Germline CDR1 and CDR2: SGDLS and YYNGEE. The CDR3 contains 15 residues. After removal of 3 bases from V and 2 bases from J, the junction contained 2 bases not matched to a gene. CDR3 DNA: TGTGCCAGCAGCGGTAGCGGGGGGGCCACAGATACGCAGTATTTT. Translated: CASSGSGGATDTQYF.